The entry that follows covers one T cell receptor (beta chain) sequence. Its antigen specificity is not known. Base-call qualities are not available, and no considerably larger clone is one nucleotide away. This record belongs to a study of T cell responses to AZD1222 COVID-19 vaccine (dated by TCRdb to the early 2020s). Regarding the research as a whole: A total of 230 to 250 trial participants underwent TCR sequencing, of whom 207 received two doses of AZD1222 and some 25 received two doses of the MenACWY control vaccine. Trial participants were enrolled into age subgroups of 18-55, 56-69 and 70-plus years, which contained about 160, 30 and 59 TCR-sequenced participants, respectively.

CDR1 and CDR2 were assigned from the germline V gene (reference sequence) as SEHNR and FQNEAQ. The CDR3 has 16 amino acids, counting the end cysteine and phenylalanine. The retained sequence is limited to the CDR3, 48 bases, with the frame set at the first base. Here V drops 6 bases and J drops 4 bases, and the junction holds 11 bases not matched to any gene. Overall study outcomes, separate from this receptor: Most participants were white British and females outnumbered males, and the authors suggested that clonal diversity may have been underestimated. The 56-69-year group was small, and its depth increase did not reach significance, likely because of low power. Conclusions about previously exposed vaccinees are limited, since just a handful of AZD1222 recipients were seropositive for SARS-CoV-2 at baseline. Nearly half of unique spike-specific TCRs reportedly recognized epitopes outside regions mutated in the B.1.351 and B.1.1.7 variants. After two AZD1222 doses, both the breadth and the depth of spike-specific TCRs were significantly higher than at day 0 and than in MenACWY recipients. Because no samples from the day 14 peak response were available, repertoires could be characterized only after the peak T cell response. CD4 TCRs associated with the vaccine covered the entire spike protein, and the dominant responses were in regions 160-218 and 743-854.

Interpreted using the paper, the time point label stands for: about 28 days (+/-7) after the second vaccine dose. Because spike-specific TCR depth and breadth did not differ between the two schedules, AZD1222 recipients who got a second dose at roughly 4 weeks were pooled with those who got a second dose at roughly 12 weeks. Vaccinee samples came from UK trials COV001 and COV002, including a single-blind randomized controlled phase 2/3 trial of AZD1222 (ChAdOx1 nCoV-19) in healthy adults. For TCRbeta chain sequencing, PBMC samples were collected from trial participants at day 0 and at day 28 after the second dose. The CDR3 regions of human TCRbeta chains were analyzed by immunosequencing. Regarding the original processing steps: TCRs in the repertoires were compared against a reference library of SARS-CoV-2-specific TCRs that had been generated with the MIRA antigen-specificity platform. Breadth was defined as the fraction of unique TCRs that were SARS-CoV-2-associated, and depth was defined as the fraction of total T cells that were SARS-CoV-2-associated. Using the MIRA data, each spike-specific TCR was assigned both to the spike region to which the TCR was reactive and to a CD4 or CD8 class. Log10-transformed breadth and depth values were compared by one-way ANOVA with Sidak's multiple comparisons tests. TCRdb limited this immuneACCESS table to in-frame rearrangements with V and J called. A share of clones is missing; checked studies link under half to unresolved V genes, and the rest is unexplained. V, J and clone size were drawn from that table, and D and trimming were deduced from the DNA. This sample is represented by about 270,000 clones; approximately 94% of them were singletons. The ten largest clones capture less than 0.6% of the sample.

The sequences come from peripheral blood, collected 28 days after the second AZD1222 dose. The rearrangement joined TRBV7-9 to TRBJ2-3, and 9 junction bases match TRBD2. This sequence originates from an adult who received the AZD1222 COVID-19 vaccine. The CDR3 region reads CASSRRLAGISDTQYF. The nucleotide sequence reads TGTGCCAGCAGTCGCCGGCTAGCGGGGATCTCAGATACGCAGTATTTT.